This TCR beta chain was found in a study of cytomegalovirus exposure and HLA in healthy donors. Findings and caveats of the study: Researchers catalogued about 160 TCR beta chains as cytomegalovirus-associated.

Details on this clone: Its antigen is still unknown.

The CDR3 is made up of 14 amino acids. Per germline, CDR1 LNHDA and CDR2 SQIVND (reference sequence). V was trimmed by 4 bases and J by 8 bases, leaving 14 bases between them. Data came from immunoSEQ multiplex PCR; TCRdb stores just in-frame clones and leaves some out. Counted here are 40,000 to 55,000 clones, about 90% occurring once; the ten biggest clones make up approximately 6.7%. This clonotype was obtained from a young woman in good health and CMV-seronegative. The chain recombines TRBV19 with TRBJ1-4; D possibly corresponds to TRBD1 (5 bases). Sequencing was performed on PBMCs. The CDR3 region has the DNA TGTGCCAGTAGTAGCGACAGCAATGGAGAAAAACTGTTTTTT. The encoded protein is CASSSDSNGEKLFF.